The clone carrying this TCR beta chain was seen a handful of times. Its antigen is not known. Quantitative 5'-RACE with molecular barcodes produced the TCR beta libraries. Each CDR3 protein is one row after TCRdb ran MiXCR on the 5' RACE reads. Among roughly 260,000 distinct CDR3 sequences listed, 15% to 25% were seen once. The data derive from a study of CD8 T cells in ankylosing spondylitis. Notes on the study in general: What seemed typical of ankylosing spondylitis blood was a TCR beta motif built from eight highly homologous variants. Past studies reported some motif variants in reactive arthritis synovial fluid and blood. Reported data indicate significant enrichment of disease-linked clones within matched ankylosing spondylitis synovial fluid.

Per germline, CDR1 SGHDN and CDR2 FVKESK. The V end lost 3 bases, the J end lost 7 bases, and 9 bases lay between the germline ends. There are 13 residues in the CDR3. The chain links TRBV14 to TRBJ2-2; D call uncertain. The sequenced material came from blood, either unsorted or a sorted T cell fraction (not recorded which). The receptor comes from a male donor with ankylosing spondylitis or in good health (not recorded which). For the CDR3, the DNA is TGTGCCAGCAGCCATTCCTTCGTCGGGGAGCTGTTTTTT. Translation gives CASSHSFVGELFF.